This section outlines one T cell receptor (beta chain) sequence together with its context. Its target is unknown. The sample originates from a study of CD8 T cells in ankylosing spondylitis. The study's findings and limits: From matched ankylosing spondylitis synovial fluid, disease-linked clones were reportedly recovered at significantly enriched levels. A motif of 7 to 9 highly homologous TCR beta variants was seen as apparently characteristic of ankylosing spondylitis blood.

This CDR3 is 16 amino acids long. Germline lookup yields CDR1 SGHVS and CDR2 FQNEAQ. V was trimmed by 5 bases and J by 1 base, leaving 17 bases between them. The authors made TCR beta libraries by quantitative 5'-RACE with molecular barcodes. TCRdb recomputed calls from the 5' RACE reads with MiXCR, one row per CDR3 protein. Among roughly 670,000 distinct CDR3 sequences listed, over 15% were seen once. This TCR derives from a male donor with ankylosing spondylitis. The chain has TRBV7-8 and TRBJ1-1; D possibly corresponds to TRBD1 (6 bases). Source material: blood, either unsorted or a sorted T cell fraction (not recorded which). CDR3 residues: CASSPKADSWNTEAFF. In DNA, the CDR3 is TGTGCCAGCAGCCCGAAAGCGGACAGCTGGAACACTGAAGCTTTCTTT. Supplemented by reference TRBV7-8 and TRBJ1-1, the full variable domain reads GAGVSQSPRYKVAKRGQDVALRCDPISGHVSLFWYQQALGQGPEFLTYFQNEAQLDKSGLPSDRFFAERPEGSVSTLKIQRTQQEDSAVYLCASSPKADSWNTEAFFGQGTRLTVV.